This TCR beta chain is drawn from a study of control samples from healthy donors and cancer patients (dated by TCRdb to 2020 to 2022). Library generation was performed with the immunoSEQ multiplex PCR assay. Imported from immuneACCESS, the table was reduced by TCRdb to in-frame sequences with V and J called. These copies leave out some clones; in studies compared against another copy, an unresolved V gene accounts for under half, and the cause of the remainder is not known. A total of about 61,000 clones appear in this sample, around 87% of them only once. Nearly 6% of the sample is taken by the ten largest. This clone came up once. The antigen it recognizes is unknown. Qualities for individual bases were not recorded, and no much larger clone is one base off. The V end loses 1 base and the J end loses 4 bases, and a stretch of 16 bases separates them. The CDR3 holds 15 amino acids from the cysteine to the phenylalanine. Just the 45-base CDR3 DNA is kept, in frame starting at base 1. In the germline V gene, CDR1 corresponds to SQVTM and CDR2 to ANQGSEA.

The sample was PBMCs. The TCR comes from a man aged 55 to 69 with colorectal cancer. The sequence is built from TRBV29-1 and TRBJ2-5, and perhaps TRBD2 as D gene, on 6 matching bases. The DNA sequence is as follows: TGCAGCGTTGAAGGCGGTTGGCAGGGAGGAGAGACCCAGTACTTC. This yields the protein CSVEGGWQGGETQYF. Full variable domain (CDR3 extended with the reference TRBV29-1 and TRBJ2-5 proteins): SAVISQKPSRDICQRGTSLTIQCQVDSQVTMMFWYRQQPGQSLTLIATANQGSEATYESGFVIDKFPISRPNLTFSTLTVSNMSPEDSSIYLCSVEGGWQGGETQYFGPGTRLLVL.